Listed below are T cell receptor beta chains from one sample, sequenced in a study of OX40 agonist ivuxolimab in advanced cancers. Only in-frame clones appear in the TCRdb table, and some are missing; sequencing was by immunoSEQ multiplex PCR. The sample contains roughly 70,000 clones, roughly 85% of which appear only once. The sequencing used CD4+ or CD8+ T cells sorted from blood, collected in a trial of the OX40 agonist ivuxolimab. The receptors stem from an adult with an advanced solid tumor such as melanoma, head and neck, liver or kidney cancer. The CDR3 runs from the conserved cysteine through the conserved F or W. Fields, in order: J gene, V gene, D gene, clone size, CDR3 protein, CDR3 DNA. The D gene is left open where the match is weak. Rows give clone size only sometimes, using once, few, many, or a class for an expanded clone.

>TRBJ1-5|TRBV28|TRBD1|.
CASSLPGTVSNQPQHF
TGTGCCAGCAGTCTACCTGGGACAGTTAGCAATCAGCCCCAGCATTTT
>TRBJ2-7|TRBV11-2|.|.
CASSFVRPYEQYF
TGTGCCAGCAGCTTTGTCAGACCCTACGAGCAGTACTTC
>TRBJ1-2|TRBV5-1|.|.
CASSLSGKSDYGYTF
TGCGCCAGCAGCTTGTCGGGCAAATCGGACTATGGCTACACCTTC
>TRBJ2-6|TRBV5-1|.|.
CASSIGTFLSGANVLTF
TGCGCCAGCAGCATAGGGACATTCCTCTCTGGGGCCAACGTCCTGACTTTC
>TRBJ1-2|TRBV4-1|TRBD1|few
CASSQQGEYYGYTF
TGCGCCAGCAGCCAGCAGGGGGAGTACTATGGCTACACCTTC
>TRBJ1-1|TRBV29-1|.|few
CSATGQYTEAFF
TGCAGCGCCACCGGACAGTACACTGAAGCTTTCTTT
>TRBJ1-3|TRBV10-3|.|.
CAISEEGVQILSGNTIYF
TGTGCCATCAGTGAGGAGGGAGTACAGATCCTCTCTGGAAACACCATATATTTT
>TRBJ2-2|TRBV7-9|.|.
CASSSLGSTTGELFF
TGTGCCAGCAGCTCTCTGGGGTCCACCACCGGGGAGCTGTTTTTT
>TRBJ2-1|TRBV27|TRBD1|.
CASRGQGAGNEQFF
TGTGCCAGCAGGGGACAGGGGGCGGGAAATGAGCAGTTCTTC
>TRBJ2-3|TRBV9|.|.
CASSVAQGIDRGDTQYF
TGTGCCAGCAGCGTAGCACAGGGAATAGATCGAGGAGATACGCAGTATTTT
>TRBJ1-4|TRBV5-1|.|.
CASRKSGTTSEKLFF
TGCGCCAGCAGGAAATCCGGGACAACCTCTGAAAAACTGTTTTTT
>TRBJ2-7|TRBV9|TRBD1|.
CASSPRQGTYEQYF
TGTGCCAGCAGCCCTCGACAGGGGACCTACGAGCAGTACTTC
>TRBJ2-7|TRBV5-1|.|many
CASKDGTPLGYEQYF
TGCGCCAGCAAGGACGGGACACCGCTAGGCTACGAGCAGTACTTC
>TRBJ1-1|TRBV30|TRBD1|.
CAWTLGQGNTEAFF
TGTGCCTGGACCCTCGGACAGGGGAACACTGAAGCTTTCTTT
>TRBJ2-7|TRBV7-2|.|once
CASRRRGHPYEQYF
TGTGCCAGCAGACGGCGGGGCCACCCCTACGAGCAGTACTTC
>TRBJ1-1|TRBV28|.|.
CASPPQEERGTEAFF
TGTGCCAGCCCGCCCCAGGAGGAGAGAGGCACTGAAGCTTTCTTT
>TRBJ1-3|TRBV4-3|TRBD1|.
CASSQDLGQGLGNTIYF
TGCGCCAGCAGCCAAGATTTGGGACAGGGACTTGGAAACACCATATATTTT
>TRBJ1-1|TRBV5-6|.|.
CASSLMGEWTEAFF
TGTGCCAGCAGTCTAATGGGGGAATGGACTGAAGCTTTCTTT
>TRBJ2-5|TRBV30|.|.
CAWSPGPPGETQYF
TGTGCCTGGAGTCCTGGCCCCCCCGGGGAGACCCAGTACTTC
>TRBJ2-1|TRBV27|.|.
CASSSPGRKIRGNEQFF
TGTGCCAGCAGTTCCCCGGGACGGAAGATCAGGGGCAATGAGCAGTTCTTC
>TRBJ1-1|TRBV18|TRBD1|.
CASSPGKQGGSTEAFF
TGTGCCAGCTCACCAGGTAAACAGGGGGGATCCACTGAAGCTTTCTTT
>TRBJ2-7|TRBV2|TRBD2|.
CASLLGLAGVNDEQYF
TGTGCCAGCCTTTTGGGTTTGGCGGGAGTGAACGACGAGCAGTACTTC
>TRBJ2-3|TRBV9|.|.
CASSVGKDLTYTQYF
TGTGCCAGCAGCGTAGGCAAAGACCTTACCTATACGCAGTATTTT
>TRBJ1-5|TRBV6-5|.|few
CASSLTGDLSNQPQHF
TGTGCCAGCAGTTTGACGGGAGACCTTAGCAATCAGCCCCAGCATTTT
>TRBJ2-2|TRBV28|.|.
CASSLVGPNSNTGELFF
TGTGCCAGCAGTTTGGTAGGGCCCAACTCGAACACCGGGGAGCTGTTTTTT
>TRBJ1-2|TRBV5-1|TRBD1|.
CASSLRQGSGYTF
TGCGCCAGCAGCTTAAGACAGGGGAGCGGCTACACCTTC
>TRBJ2-4|TRBV27|.|.
CASSPRAPLAKNIQYF
TGTGCCAGCAGTCCCAGGGCCCCGCTAGCCAAAAACATTCAGTACTTC
>TRBJ2-1|TRBV5-1|.|.
CASSSQSGGRDEQFF
TGCGCCAGCAGCTCCCAATCCGGGGGCAGGGATGAGCAGTTCTTC
>TRBJ2-5|TRBV5-1|.|.
CASSLAPGALETQYF
TGCGCCAGCAGCTTGGCCCCAGGGGCATTGGAGACCCAGTACTTC
>TRBJ1-4|TRBV29-1|TRBD1|.
CSAEQGVKLFF
TGCAGCGCGGAGCAGGGGGTAAAACTGTTTTTT
>TRBJ2-5|TRBV29-1|.|.
CSVGRGAETQYF
TGCAGCGTTGGGAGGGGAGCAGAGACCCAGTACTTC
>TRBJ2-4|TRBV6-5|.|.
CASSSLGLAKNIQYF
TGTGCCAGCAGTTCCCTAGGCCTAGCCAAAAACATTCAGTACTTC
>TRBJ2-5|TRBV18|TRBD1|.
CASSPLRDRQETQYF
TGTGCCAGCTCACCACTCAGGGACAGGCAAGAGACCCAGTACTTC
>TRBJ2-3|TRBV28|.|.
CASSPWGGTDTQYF
TGTGCCAGCAGCCCGTGGGGGGGCACAGATACGCAGTATTTT
>TRBJ2-5|TRBV7-2|.|.
CASSLARGGTQYF
TGTGCCAGCAGCTTAGCGCGGGGAGGGACCCAGTACTTC